The subject of this entry is one TCR beta chain. As yet, its antigen is unknown. V was pared by 5 bases and J by 3 bases, with 29 bases between. This CDR3 is built from 19 residues. Looked up from germline, CDR1 is SGHTA and CDR2 is FQGNSA. Unrecorded immune exposures were likely, despite nominal health at sampling. These data are taken from a study of cytomegalovirus exposure and HLA in healthy donors. It was with 60 Vbeta and 13 Jbeta primers that the PCR ran. Data came from immunoSEQ multiplex PCR; TCRdb stores just in-frame clones and leaves some out. The sample shows over 150,000 clones, around 78% of them seen only once. Study findings and constraints: The authors later found TCR association rates varying by HLA locus, with DRB1 most and HLA-C fewest. For most TCR sequences rarity was the rule, although some public TCRs occurred in many donors.

The V and J genes are TRBV7-2 and TRBJ2-7; possible D gene TRBD1, 6 bases. This sequence originates from a woman in her forties or fifties in good health and CMV-seropositive. Sequencing was done on a sample of PBMCs. The CDR3 reads CASSHPKWIQGSWDYEQYF. The CDR3 coding sequence is TGTGCCAGCAGCCACCCTAAATGGATACAGGGATCTTGGGACTACGAGCAGTACTTC.